This T cell receptor (beta chain) came from a study of blood T cell repertoires in COVID-19. This clone was counted only a few times. The V and J ends lost 2 bases and 1 base respectively, with 8 bases between them. The CDR3 consists of 14 residues. Germline-derived CDR1 and CDR2 are SGHRS and YFSETQ. Measured with immunoSEQ multiplex PCR; TCRdb has only the in-frame clones, and not every one. The data contain around 100,000 clones, 80% to 90% of them seen just once; the ten biggest clones take up approximately 1.5%. V usage is TRBV5-1 and J usage is TRBJ2-3, with TRBD2 as a possible D gene (6 bases). This TCR was recovered from a man aged 35 to 55 with acute or convalescent COVID-19. Sequences were obtained from peripheral blood. CDR3 sequence reads: CASSFSGRTDTQYF. The CDR3 DNA reads TGCGCCAGCAGCTTTAGCGGCCGCACAGATACGCAGTATTTT.